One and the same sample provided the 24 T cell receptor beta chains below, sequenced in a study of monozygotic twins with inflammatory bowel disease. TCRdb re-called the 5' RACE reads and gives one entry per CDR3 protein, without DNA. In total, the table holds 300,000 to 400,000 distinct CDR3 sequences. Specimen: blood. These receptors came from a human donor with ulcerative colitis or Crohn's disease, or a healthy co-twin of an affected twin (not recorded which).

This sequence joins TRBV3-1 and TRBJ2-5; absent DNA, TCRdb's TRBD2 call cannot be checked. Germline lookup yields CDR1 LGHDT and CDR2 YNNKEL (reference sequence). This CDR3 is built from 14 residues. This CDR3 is CASSQDGGSPTQYF.

CDR3 sequence: CSARSPRVLAGGGVYNEQFF. The chain recombines TRBV20-1 with TRBJ2-1; checking the TCRdb D call of TRBD2 is not possible without DNA. The germline CDR1 and CDR2 sequences are DFQATT and SNEGSKA (reference sequence). The CDR3 spans 20 residues.

CDR3 amino acids: CSASGDRYEQYF. V usage is TRBV29-1 and J usage is TRBJ2-7; lacking DNA, the TRBD1 call made by TCRdb goes unchecked. The CDR3 loop spans 12 amino acids. Germline-derived CDR1 and CDR2 are SQVTM and ANQGSEA.

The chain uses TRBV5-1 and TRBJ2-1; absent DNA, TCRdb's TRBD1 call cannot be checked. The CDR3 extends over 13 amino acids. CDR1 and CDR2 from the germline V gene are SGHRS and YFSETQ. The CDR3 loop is CASAPGGGNEQFF.

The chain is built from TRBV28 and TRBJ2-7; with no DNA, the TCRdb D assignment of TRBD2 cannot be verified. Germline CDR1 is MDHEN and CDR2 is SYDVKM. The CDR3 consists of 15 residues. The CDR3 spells CASRPGLAGVYEQYF.

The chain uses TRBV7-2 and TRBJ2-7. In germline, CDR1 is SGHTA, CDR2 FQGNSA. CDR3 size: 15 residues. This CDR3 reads CASSEQFLSSYEQYF.

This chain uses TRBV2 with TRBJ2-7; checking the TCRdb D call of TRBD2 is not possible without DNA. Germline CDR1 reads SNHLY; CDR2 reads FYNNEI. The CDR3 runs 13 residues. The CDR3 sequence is CASSPLFVREQYF.

The CDR3 protein is CASSQVTPPDSPLHF. V is TRBV4-3 and J is TRBJ1-6. The CDR3 sequence is 15 residues long. Germline V gene sequence: CDR1 LGHNA, CDR2 YSLEER.

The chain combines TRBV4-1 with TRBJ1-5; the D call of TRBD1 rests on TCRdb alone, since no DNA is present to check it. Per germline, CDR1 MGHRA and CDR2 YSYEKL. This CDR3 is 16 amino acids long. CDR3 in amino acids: CASSQGARGRGQPQHF.

The CDR3 region is CASSLERASDTQYF. The V gene is TRBV5-1, the J gene TRBJ2-3; without DNA, the TCRdb call of TRBD2 cannot be checked. This CDR3 spans 14 amino acids. CDR1 is SGHRS, CDR2 YFSETQ, per germline.

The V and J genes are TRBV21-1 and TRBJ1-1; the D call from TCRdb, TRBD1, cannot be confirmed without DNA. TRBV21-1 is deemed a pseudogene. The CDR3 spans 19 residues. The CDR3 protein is CASSKDQLRNRPTNTEAFF.

The CDR3 reads CASSPSWTARLGANVLTF. V and J are TRBV18 and TRBJ2-6; TCRdb's assignment of TRBD1 cannot be checked, as there is no DNA. Germline lookup yields CDR1 KGHSH and CDR2 LQKENI. This CDR3 spans 18 amino acids.

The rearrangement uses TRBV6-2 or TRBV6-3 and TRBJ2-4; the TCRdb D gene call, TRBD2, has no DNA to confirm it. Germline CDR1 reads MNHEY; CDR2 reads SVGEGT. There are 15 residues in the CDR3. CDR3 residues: CARRLAGDPLNIQYF.

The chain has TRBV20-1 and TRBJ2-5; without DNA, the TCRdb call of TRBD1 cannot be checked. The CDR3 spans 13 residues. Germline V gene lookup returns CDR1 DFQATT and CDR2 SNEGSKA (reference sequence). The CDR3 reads CSARSPRQETQYF.

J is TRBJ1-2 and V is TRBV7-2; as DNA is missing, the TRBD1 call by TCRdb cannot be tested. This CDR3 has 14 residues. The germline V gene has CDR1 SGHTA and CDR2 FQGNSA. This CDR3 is CASSLASGPPSYTF.

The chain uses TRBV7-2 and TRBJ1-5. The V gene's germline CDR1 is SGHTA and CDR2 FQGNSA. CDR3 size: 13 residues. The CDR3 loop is CASSPAGSGPQHF. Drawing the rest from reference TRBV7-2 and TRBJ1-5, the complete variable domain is GAGVSQSPSNKVTEKGKDVELRCDPISGHTALYWYRQSLGQGLEFLIYFQGNSAPDKSGLPSDRFSAERTGGSVSTLTIQRTQQEDSAVYLCASSPAGSGPQHFGDGTRLSIL.

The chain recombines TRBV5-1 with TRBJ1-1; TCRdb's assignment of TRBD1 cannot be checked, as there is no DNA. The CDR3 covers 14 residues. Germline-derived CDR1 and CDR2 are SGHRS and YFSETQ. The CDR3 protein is CASSLEGQGRLAFF.

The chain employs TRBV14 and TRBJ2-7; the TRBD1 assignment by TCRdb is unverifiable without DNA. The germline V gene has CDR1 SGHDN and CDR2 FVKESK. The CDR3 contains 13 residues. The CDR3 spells CASSQDPVGEQYF.

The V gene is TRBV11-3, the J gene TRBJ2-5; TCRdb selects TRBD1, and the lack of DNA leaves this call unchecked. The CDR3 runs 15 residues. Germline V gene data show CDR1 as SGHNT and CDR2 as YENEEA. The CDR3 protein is CASSLTTEGQETQYF.

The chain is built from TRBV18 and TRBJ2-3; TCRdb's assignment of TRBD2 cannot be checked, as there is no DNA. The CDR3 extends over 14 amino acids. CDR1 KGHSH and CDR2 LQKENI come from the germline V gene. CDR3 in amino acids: CASSRSGPTDTQYF.

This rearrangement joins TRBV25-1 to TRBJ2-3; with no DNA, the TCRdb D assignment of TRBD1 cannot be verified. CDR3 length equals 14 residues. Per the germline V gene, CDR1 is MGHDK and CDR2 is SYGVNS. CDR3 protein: CASSVMLQGDTQYF.

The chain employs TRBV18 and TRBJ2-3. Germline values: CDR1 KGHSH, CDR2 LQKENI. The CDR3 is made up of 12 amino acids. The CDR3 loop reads CASSLGEYLQYF.

The CDR3 region is CASSSPQRGREQFF. The chain has TRBV6-5 and TRBJ2-1; TCRdb designates TRBD2, a call that cannot be tested without DNA. The germline gives CDR1 MNHEY, CDR2 SVGAGI. The CDR3 has 14 residues.

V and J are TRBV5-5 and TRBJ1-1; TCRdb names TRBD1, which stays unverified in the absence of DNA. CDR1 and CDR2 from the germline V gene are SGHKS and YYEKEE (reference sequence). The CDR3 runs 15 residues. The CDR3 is CASSFRGGLNTEAFF.